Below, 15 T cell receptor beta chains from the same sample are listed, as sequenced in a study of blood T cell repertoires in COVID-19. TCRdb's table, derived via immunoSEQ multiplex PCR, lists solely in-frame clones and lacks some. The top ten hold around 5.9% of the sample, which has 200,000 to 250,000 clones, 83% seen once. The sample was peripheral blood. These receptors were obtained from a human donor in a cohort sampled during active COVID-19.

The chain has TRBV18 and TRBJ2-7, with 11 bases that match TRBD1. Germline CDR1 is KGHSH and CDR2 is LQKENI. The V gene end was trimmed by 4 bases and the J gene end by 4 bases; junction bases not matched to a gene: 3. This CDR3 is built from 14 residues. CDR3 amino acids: CASSRDRGEYEQYF. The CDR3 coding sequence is TGTGCCAGCTCACGGGACAGGGGGGAATACGAGCAGTACTTC. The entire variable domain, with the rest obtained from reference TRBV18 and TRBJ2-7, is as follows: NAGVMQNPRHLVRRRGQEARLRCSPMKGHSHVYWYRQLPEEGLKFMVYLQKENIIDESGMPKERFSAEFPKEGPSILRIQQVVRGDSAAYFCASSRDRGEYEQYFGPGTRLTVT.

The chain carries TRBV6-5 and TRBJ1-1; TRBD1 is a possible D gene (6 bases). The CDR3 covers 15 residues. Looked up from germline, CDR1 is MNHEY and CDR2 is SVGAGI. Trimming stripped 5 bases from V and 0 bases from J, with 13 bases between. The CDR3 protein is CASSLQQGLNTEAFF. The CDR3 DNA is TGTGCCAGCAGTCTTCAACAGGGATTGAACACTGAAGCTTTCTTT.

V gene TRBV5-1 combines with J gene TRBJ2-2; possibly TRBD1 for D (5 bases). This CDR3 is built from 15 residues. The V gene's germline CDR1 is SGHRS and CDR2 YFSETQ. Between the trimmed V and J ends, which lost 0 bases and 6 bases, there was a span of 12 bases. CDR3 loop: CASSLAEQGAGELFF. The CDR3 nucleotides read TGCGCCAGCAGCTTGGCAGAGCAGGGCGCCGGGGAGCTGTTTTTT.

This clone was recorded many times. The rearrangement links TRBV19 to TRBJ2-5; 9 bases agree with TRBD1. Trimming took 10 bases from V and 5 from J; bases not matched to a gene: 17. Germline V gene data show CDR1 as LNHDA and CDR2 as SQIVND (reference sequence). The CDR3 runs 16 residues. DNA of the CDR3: TGTGCCACTTCTTCCGTGGCCGGGACAGGGAGGGAGACCCAGTACTTC. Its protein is CATSSVAGTGRETQYF.

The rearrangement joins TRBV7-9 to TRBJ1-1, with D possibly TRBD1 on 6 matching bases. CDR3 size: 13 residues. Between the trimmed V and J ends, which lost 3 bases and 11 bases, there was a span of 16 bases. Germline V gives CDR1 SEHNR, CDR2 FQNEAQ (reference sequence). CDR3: CASSLAGTSFAFF. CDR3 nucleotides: TGTGCCAGCAGCTTGGCCGGGACATCCTTCGCTTTCTTT.

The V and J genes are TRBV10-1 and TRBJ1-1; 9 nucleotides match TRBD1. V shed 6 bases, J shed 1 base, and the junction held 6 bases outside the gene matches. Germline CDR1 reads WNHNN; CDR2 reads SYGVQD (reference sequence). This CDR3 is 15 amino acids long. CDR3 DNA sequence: TGCGCCAGCAGCCCGGGACAGGGAGGGAACACTGAAGCTTTCTTT. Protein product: CASSPGQGGNTEAFF.

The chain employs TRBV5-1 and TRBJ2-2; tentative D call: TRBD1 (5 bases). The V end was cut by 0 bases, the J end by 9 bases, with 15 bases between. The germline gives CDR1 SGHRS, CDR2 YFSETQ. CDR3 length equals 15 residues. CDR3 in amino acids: CASSLAVRVQRELFF. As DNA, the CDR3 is TGCGCCAGCAGCTTGGCCGTCAGGGTCCAGAGGGAGCTGTTTTTT.

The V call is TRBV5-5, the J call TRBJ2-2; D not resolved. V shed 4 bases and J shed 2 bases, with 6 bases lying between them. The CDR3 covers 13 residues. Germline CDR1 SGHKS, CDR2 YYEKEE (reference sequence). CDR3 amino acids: CASSRGNTGELFF. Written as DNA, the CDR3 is TGTGCCAGCAGCCGCGGTAACACCGGGGAGCTGTTTTTT. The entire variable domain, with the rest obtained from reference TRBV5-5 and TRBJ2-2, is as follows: DAGVTQSPTHLIKTRGQQVTLRCSPISGHKSVSWYQQVLGQGPQFIFQYYEKEERGRGNFPDRFSARQFPNYSSELNVNALLLGDSALYLCASSRGNTGELFFGEGSRLTVL.

CDR3: CASSFSRDRENIQYF. In nucleotides, the CDR3 is TGTGCCAGCAGTTTCTCCCGGGACAGAGAAAACATTCAGTACTTC. The gene calls are TRBV6-5 and TRBJ2-4; 7 nucleotides line up with TRBD1. The CDR3 loop spans 15 amino acids. V shed 4 bases, J shed 5 bases, and the junction held 8 bases outside the gene matches. CDR1 and CDR2 (germline): MNHEY, SVGAGI.

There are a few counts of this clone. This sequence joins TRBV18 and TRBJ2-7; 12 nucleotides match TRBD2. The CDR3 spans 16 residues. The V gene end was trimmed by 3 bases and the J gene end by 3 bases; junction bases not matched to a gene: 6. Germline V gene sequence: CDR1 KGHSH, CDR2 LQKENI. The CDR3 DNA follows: TGTGCCAGCTCACCGGGACTAGCGGGTATGGGCTACGAGCAGTACTTC. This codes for CASSPGLAGMGYEQYF. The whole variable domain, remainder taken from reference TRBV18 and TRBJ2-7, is NAGVMQNPRHLVRRRGQEARLRCSPMKGHSHVYWYRQLPEEGLKFMVYLQKENIIDESGMPKERFSAEFPKEGPSILRIQQVVRGDSAAYFCASSPGLAGMGYEQYFGPGTRLTVT.

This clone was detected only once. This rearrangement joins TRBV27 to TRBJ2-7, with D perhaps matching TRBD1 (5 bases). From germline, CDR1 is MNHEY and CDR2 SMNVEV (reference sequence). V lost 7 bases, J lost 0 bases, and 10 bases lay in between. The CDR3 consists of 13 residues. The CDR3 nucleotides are TGTGCCAGCATTTCACAGGCCTCCTACGAGCAGTACTTC. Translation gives CASISQASYEQYF.

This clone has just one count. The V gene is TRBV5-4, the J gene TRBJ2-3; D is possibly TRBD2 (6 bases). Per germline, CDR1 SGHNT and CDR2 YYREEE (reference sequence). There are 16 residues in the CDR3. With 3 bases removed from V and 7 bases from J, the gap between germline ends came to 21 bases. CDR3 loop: CASSSWDFKSGYTQYF. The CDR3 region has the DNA TGTGCCAGCAGCTCCTGGGACTTTAAGTCAGGCTATACGCAGTATTTT.

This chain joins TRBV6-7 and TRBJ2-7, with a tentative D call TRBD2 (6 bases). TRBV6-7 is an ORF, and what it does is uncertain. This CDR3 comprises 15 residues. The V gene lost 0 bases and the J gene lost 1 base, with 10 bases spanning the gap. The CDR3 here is CASSYSGGWSYEQYF. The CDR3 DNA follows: TGTGCCAGCAGTTACTCGGGGGGTTGGTCCTACGAGCAGTACTTC.

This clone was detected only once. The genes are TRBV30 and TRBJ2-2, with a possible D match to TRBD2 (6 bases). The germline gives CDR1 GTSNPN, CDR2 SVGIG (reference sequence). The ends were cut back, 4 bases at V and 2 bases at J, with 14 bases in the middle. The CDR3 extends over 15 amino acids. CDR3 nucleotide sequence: TGTGCCTGGATGGAGGGCAGATTAAACACCGGGGAGCTGTTTTTT. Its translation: CAWMEGRLNTGELFF.

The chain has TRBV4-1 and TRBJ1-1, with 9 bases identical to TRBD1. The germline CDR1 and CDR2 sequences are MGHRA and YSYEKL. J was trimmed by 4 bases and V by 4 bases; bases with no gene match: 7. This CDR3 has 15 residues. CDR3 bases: TGCGCCAGCAGCCGAACGGACAGGGGTGGCACTGAAGCTTTCTTT. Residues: CASSRTDRGGTEAFF.